The 20 T cell receptor beta chains reported below all come from one sample, sequenced in a study of human T cells and chemical hapten exposure. The time point here: pre-sensitization, week 0. The treatment denotes: therapeutic diphenylcyclopropenone sensitization with weekly scalp DPC. TCRdb ran MiXCR on the RACE reads and lists one entry per CDR3 protein. This repertoire shows around 300,000 distinct CDR3 sequences, roughly 7.7% found once; its top ten account for 1.2%. The sample in question was whole blood, obtained in connection with sensitization to the hapten diphenylcyclopropenone (DPC). The receptors shown here come from a man aged 18 to 35 with alopecia areata. Some clones in this sample may be carry-over from other donors' samples.

This clonotype was counted only a few times. The chain carries TRBV5-5 and TRBJ2-2; maybe TRBD2 (6 bases). Per the germline V gene, CDR1 is SGHKS and CDR2 is YYEKEE (reference sequence). This CDR3 has 16 residues. Between the trimmed V and J ends, which lost 4 bases and 8 bases, there was a span of 21 bases. In DNA, the CDR3 is TGTGCCAGCAGCCTGCCGGAGGGAAGGGTCTTGGGGGAGCTGTTTTTT. Protein: CASSLPEGRVLGELFF.

This clonotype was picked up many times. This chain links TRBV12-3 or TRBV12-4 with TRBJ1-5; TRBD1 aligns across 9 bases. This CDR3 has 13 residues. V trimming: 6 bases; J trimming: 8 bases; junction bases outside the gene matches: 5. The DNA for the CDR3 is TGTGCCAGCAGGACAACAGGGGGCGAGCCCCAGCATTTT. Translated: CASRTTGGEPQHF.

This clonotype has only a few counts. The chain joins TRBV7-2 to TRBJ2-3; tentative D call: TRBD2 (6 bases). V lost 6 bases and J 1 base, leaving 17 bases between the germline ends. The germline V gene has CDR1 SGHTA and CDR2 FQGNSA. CDR3 size: 16 residues. The CDR3, as DNA: TGTGCCAGCAGTCCCCGCCGGGACTTCGGCACAGATACGCAGTATTTT. It translates to CASSPRRDFGTDTQYF. The variable domain in full, with the rest retrieved from reference TRBV7-2 and TRBJ2-3, is GAGVSQSPSNKVTEKGKDVELRCDPISGHTALYWYRQSLGQGLEFLIYFQGNSAPDKSGLPSDRFSAERTGGSVSTLTIQRTQQEDSAVYLCASSPRRDFGTDTQYFGPGTRLTVL.

This clonotype was detected only a few times. The chain links TRBV9 to TRBJ2-5; D is ambiguous. V lost 0 bases and J lost 5, with 20 bases in between. The CDR3 is 17 amino acids. CDR1 is SGDLS, CDR2 YYNGEE, per germline. DNA of the CDR3: TGTGCCAGCAGCGTAGAGGCCCCTAGATCGCCCGAGGAGACCCAGTACTTC. This gives the protein CASSVEAPRSPEETQYF.

The sample holds a few counts of this clonotype. This chain joins TRBV15 and TRBJ2-3; 9 bases line up with TRBD2. Losses at the gene ends were 2 bases for V and 1 base for J; bases not matched to a gene: 10. CDR1 LNHNV and CDR2 YYDKDF come from the germline V gene (reference sequence). This CDR3 has 18 amino acids. The CDR3 sequence is CATSRSAIAGARTDTQYF. In DNA, the CDR3 is TGTGCCACCAGCAGATCTGCCATAGCGGGGGCCCGCACAGATACGCAGTATTTT.

This clonotype was recorded a few times. V is TRBV5-1 and J is TRBJ2-3; D possibly corresponds to TRBD2 (7 bases). V was shortened by 2 bases and J by 4 bases, with 14 bases between the two germline ends. Germline V gene sequence: CDR1 SGHRS, CDR2 YFSETQ. The CDR3 is 15 amino acids. CDR3 in amino acids: CASSLSGGRADTQYF. CDR3 sequence (DNA): TGCGCCAGCAGCTTATCGGGGGGCCGCGCAGATACGCAGTATTTT.

This clonotype was counted a few times. This chain links TRBV20-1 with TRBJ2-3; TRBD2 matches at 8 bases. Germline V gives CDR1 DFQATT, CDR2 SNEGSKA (reference sequence). The V segment lost 3 bases and the J segment 2 bases; nucleotides outside the gene matches: 13. This CDR3 region has 17 residues. The CDR3 DNA is TGCAGTGCTAGGGGGGTGCTAGCGGGCCAATTCACAGATACGCAGTATTTT. Protein sequence: CSARGVLAGQFTDTQYF.

The table lists this clonotype with a few counts. The chain uses TRBV7-9 and TRBJ1-1; D not resolved. The CDR3 contains 14 residues. V lost 1 base and J 4 bases, leaving 10 bases between the germline ends. Germline CDR1 and CDR2: SEHNR and FQNEAQ (reference sequence). CDR3 region: CASSLVLRATEAFF. The DNA of the CDR3 is TGTGCCAGCAGCTTAGTTCTCCGGGCCACTGAAGCTTTCTTT.

This clonotype was seen a few times. The CDR3 DNA is TGTGCCAGCAGTTTAACAGGTTCCTCCTCCTACGAGCAGTACTTC. As protein: CASSLTGSSSYEQYF. J is TRBJ2-7 and V is TRBV28; tentatively, D is TRBD1 (5 bases). Trimming shortened V by 2 bases and J by 0 bases, and 11 bases separated the two germline ends. Germline CDR1 is MDHEN and CDR2 is SYDVKM. The CDR3 is 15 residues long.

This clonotype was seen a few times. This chain links TRBV14 with TRBJ1-3, with D unresolved. The CDR3 consists of 15 residues. V dropped 5 bases and J dropped 0 bases, with 11 bases sitting between them. The germline CDR1 and CDR2 sequences are SGHDN and FVKESK. CDR3 sequence: CASSETRYSGNTIYF. The CDR3 region has the DNA TGTGCCAGCAGCGAAACACGTTACTCTGGAAACACCATATATTTT.

There are a few counts of this clonotype. The CDR3 spells CSVEEDREIGEQYF. The CDR3 DNA reads TGCAGCGTTGAAGAGGACAGGGAGATCGGCGAGCAGTACTTC. This chain uses TRBV29-1 with TRBJ2-7; the match to TRBD1 covers 8 bases. CDR1 SQVTM and CDR2 ANQGSEA come from the germline V gene. With 0 bases clipped from V and 6 bases from J, the junction kept 7 bases outside the gene matches. The CDR3 covers 14 residues.

This clonotype was observed at least ten times. The V call is TRBV7-9, the J call TRBJ1-5, with TRBD1 matching 8 bases. The germline V gene has CDR1 SEHNR and CDR2 FQNEAQ (reference sequence). The CDR3 is made up of 16 amino acids. V was pared by 0 bases and J by 7 bases, with 8 bases of the junction left unmatched. The CDR3 spells CASSLAGQGARQPQHF. The CDR3 DNA reads TGTGCCAGCAGCTTAGCGGGTCAGGGGGCCAGACAGCCCCAGCATTTT.

This rearrangement joins TRBV6-6 to TRBJ1-6; no clear D. Per the germline V gene, CDR1 is MNHNY and CDR2 is SVGAGI (reference sequence). The length of the CDR3 is 14 residues. Deletions cut 7 bases from V and 4 bases from J, with 11 bases between. CDR3: CASKVVEYNSPLHF. The CDR3 DNA is TGTGCCAGCAAGGTGGTGGAGTATAATTCACCCCTCCACTTT.

The gene calls are TRBV4-3 and TRBJ1-1, with D perhaps TRBD1 (5 bases). V lost 3 bases, J lost 5 bases, and 13 bases lay in between. The CDR3 loop spans 14 amino acids. CDR1 and CDR2 (germline): LGHNA, YSLEER. The CDR3 DNA follows: TGCGCCAGCAGCCATCAACGGGGGAGGACTGAAGCTTTCTTT. Its protein is CASSHQRGRTEAFF.

This chain uses TRBV7-2 with TRBJ2-7, with TRBD2 identical over 8 bases. Unmatched junction bases numbered 1, after V lost 0 bases and J lost 3 bases. The germline V gene has CDR1 SGHTA and CDR2 FQGNSA. CDR3 length equals 14 residues. The CDR3 region has the DNA TGTGCCAGCAGCTTAGCAGCGGGGGACTACGAGCAGTACGTC. It yields the protein CASSLAAGDYEQYV.

This clonotype was seen ten or more times. This chain links TRBV9 with TRBJ1-1; D gene uncertain. V gave up 4 bases and J gave up 3 bases, with 7 bases separating them. The V gene's germline CDR1 is SGDLS and CDR2 YYNGEE. The CDR3 is 12 residues long. The CDR3 DNA reads as TGTGCCAGCAGCCAGGACCACACTGAAGCTTTCTTT. Translating gives CASSQDHTEAFF. Based on the CDR3 plus reference TRBV9 and TRBJ1-1, the full variable domain is DSGVTQTPKHLITATGQRVTLRCSPRSGDLSVYWYQQSLDQGLQFLIQYYNGEERAKGNILERFSAQQFPDLHSELNLSSLELGDSALYFCASSQDHTEAFFGQGTRLTVV.

This clonotype was observed at least ten times. V is TRBV29-1 and J is TRBJ1-1; possible D gene TRBD1, 6 bases. This CDR3 has 14 amino acids. The V end lost 3 bases, the J end lost 1 base, and 12 bases lay between the germline ends. The V gene's germline CDR1 is SQVTM and CDR2 ANQGSEA. CDR3: CSVDPPDRNTEAFF. The CDR3 DNA reads TGCAGCGTTGACCCGCCGGACAGGAACACTGAAGCTTTCTTT. The variable domain in full, with the rest retrieved from reference TRBV29-1 and TRBJ1-1, is SAVISQKPSRDICQRGTSLTIQCQVDSQVTMMFWYRQQPGQSLTLIATANQGSEATYESGFVIDKFPISRPNLTFSTLTVSNMSPEDSSIYLCSVDPPDRNTEAFFGQGTRLTVV.

The rearrangement links TRBV12-3 or TRBV12-4 to TRBJ1-5; D may be TRBD1 (5 bases). Trimming took off 3 bases at V and 4 bases at J, with 10 bases between the two ends. The CDR3 runs to 14 residues. CDR3 amino acids: CASSFRWGNQPQHF. The DNA of the CDR3 is TGTGCCAGCAGTTTTAGATGGGGGAATCAGCCCCAGCATTTT.

This clonotype has ten or more counts. This rearrangement joins TRBV12-3 or TRBV12-4 to TRBJ2-5, with D unclear. CDR3 length: 12 residues. V was cut by 7 bases and J by 1 base, with 7 bases left in between. The CDR3: CASKGFQETQYF. Here the CDR3 DNA reads TGTGCCAGCAAAGGGTTCCAAGAGACCCAGTACTTC.

The sample holds a few counts of this clonotype. In nucleotides, the CDR3 is TGTGCCAGCAGTTTTACCACCGGCCATGAGCAGTTCTTC. It codes for CASSFTTGHEQFF. The V and J genes are TRBV27 and TRBJ2-1, with unresolved D. The CDR3 extends over 13 amino acids. Germline lookup yields CDR1 MNHEY and CDR2 SMNVEV (reference sequence). The V gene lost 3 bases and the J gene lost 8 bases, with 11 bases spanning the gap.